This T cell receptor beta chain was captured in a study of regulatory T cells in long-lasting Graves disease. Library construction for TCR beta used iRepertoire HTBI primers and Arm-PCR of CDR3 regions. Using its own MiXCR run on the multiplex PCR reads, TCRdb lists one record per CDR3 protein. The sample has around 430,000 distinct CDR3 sequences; roughly 22% are singletons. In its sample, this clonotype was seen a few times. As yet, its antigen is unknown. The germline CDR1 and CDR2 sequences are SGHRS and YFSETQ. This CDR3 is built from 14 residues. With 2 bases removed from V and 6 bases from J, the gap between germline ends came to 12 bases. The study, taken as a whole, reports: Favored gene segments in persistent disease were TRBV28, TRBJ1-2 and TRBJ2-5. Less diverse TCR repertoires were seen in persistent Graves' patients than in newly diagnosed ones.

Stated time point: persistent/refractory GD, antithyroid drugs over 5 years with positive TRAb. The authors made the TCR library using RNA they extracted from PBMCs. A roughly 8.6-milliliter sample of peripheral blood was drawn into EDTA tubes. The clonotype originates from a female donor with Graves disease. V and J are TRBV5-1 and TRBJ2-1; D gene uncertain. This specimen consisted of peripheral blood mononuclear cells (PBMCs), obtained when the disease was refractory, from a patient treated with antithyroid drugs. CDR3 protein: CASSFGPQTNEQFF. CDR3 in DNA: TGCGCCAGCAGCTTTGGGCCGCAGACCAATGAGCAGTTCTTC.